These T cell receptor beta chains were read from a single sample in a study of cytomegalovirus exposure and HLA in healthy donors. Clones were read by immunoSEQ multiplex PCR, and TCRdb kept only the in-frame ones, dropping some. The top ten clones hold around 1.4% of a sample with fewer than 120,000 clones, around nine tenths of them seen once. The sequencing input was PBMCs. All receptors come from a woman in her 30s in good health and CMV-seropositive. CDR3s include the opening cysteine and the closing phenylalanine or tryptophan. Each record gives: D gene, J gene, V gene, CDR3 protein, CDR3 DNA. The D gene is left open where the match is weak.

-,TRBJ2-3,TRBV10-1,CASKEGGHTDTQYF,TGCGCCAGCAAGGAGGGCGGGCACACAGATACGCAGTATTTT
TRBD1,TRBJ1-2,TRBV18,CASRIATGVYGYTF,TGTGCCAGCCGGATCGCTACAGGGGTTTATGGCTACACCTTC
TRBD1,TRBJ1-5,TRBV6-1,CASSWDRVQDQPQHF,TGTGCCAGCAGTTGGGACAGGGTGCAGGATCAGCCCCAGCATTTT
-,TRBJ2-1,TRBV30,CASGRGYNEQFF,TGTGCCTCGGGGAGAGGGTACAATGAGCAGTTCTTC
-,TRBJ1-1,TRBV29-1,CSAIGATEAFF,TGCAGCGCAATTGGGGCGACTGAAGCTTTCTTT
-,TRBJ1-2,TRBV6-5,CASSQGQFYGYTF,TGTGCCAGCAGCCAGGGACAATTCTATGGCTACACCTTC
-,TRBJ2-1,TRBV5-4,CASSTYYNEQFF,TGTGCCAGCAGCACATATTACAATGAGCAGTTCTTC
-,TRBJ1-1,TRBV5-1,CASSLYRMNTEAFF,TGCGCCAGCAGCTTGTACAGGATGAACACTGAAGCTTTCTTT
TRBD1,TRBJ2-5,TRBV7-6,CASSGQGQAGETQYF,TGTGCCAGCAGCGGTCAAGGACAGGCGGGAGAGACCCAGTACTTC
TRBD1,TRBJ2-4,TRBV6-5,CASSYSSDRENIQYF,TGTGCCAGCAGTTACTCGAGTGACAGGGAAAACATTCAGTACTTC
TRBD1,TRBJ1-6,TRBV2,CASSERQGAFYNSPLHF,TGTGCCAGCAGTGAAAGGCAGGGGGCCTTCTATAATTCACCCCTCCACTTT
TRBD1,TRBJ1-2,TRBV4-1,CASSQGGTGGYYGYTF,TGCGCCAGCAGCCAAGGGGGGACAGGGGGCTACTATGGCTACACCTTC
TRBD1,TRBJ2-2,TRBV4-3,CASSGDSYTGELFF,TGCGCCAGCAGTGGGGACAGCTACACCGGGGAGCTGTTTTTT
-,TRBJ1-4,TRBV6-1,CASSELPLGRSEKLFF,TGTGCCAGCAGTGAACTTCCGTTGGGCAGGTCCGAAAAACTGTTTTTT
TRBD1,TRBJ2-1,TRBV18,CASSGPGQGSNEQFF,TGTGCCAGCTCAGGTCCGGGACAGGGGTCCAATGAGCAGTTCTTC
-,TRBJ2-7,TRBV7-6,CASSPAGGGSFDEQYF,TGTGCCAGCAGCCCAGCTGGAGGAGGTTCGTTCGACGAGCAGTACTTC
TRBD1,TRBJ1-2,TRBV6-5,CASSRGQGSYGYTF,TGTGCCAGCAGCCGCGGACAGGGAAGTTATGGCTACACCTTC
-,TRBJ2-7,TRBV6-5,CASTPGPGSSEQYF,TGTGCCAGCACACCGGGTCCCGGGTCGTCCGAGCAGTACTTC
TRBD1,TRBJ1-6,TRBV2,CASSETGTGGGLGYNSPLHF,TGTGCCAGCAGTGAAACCGGGACAGGGGGCGGGCTAGGCTATAATTCACCCCTCCACTTT
TRBD1,TRBJ1-2,TRBV28,CATQGALYYGYTF,TGTGCCACTCAGGGGGCGCTTTATTATGGCTACACCTTC
-,TRBJ1-5,TRBV19,CASSIPPVSNQPQHF,TGTGCCAGTAGTATACCCCCGGTTAGCAATCAGCCCCAGCATTTT